Detailed here is one T cell receptor (beta chain). The source of the sample is a study of beta chain features in type 1 diabetes. CDR1 and CDR2 (germline): SGHNT, YYREEE (reference sequence). The CDR3 spans 14 residues. The V segment lost 4 bases and the J segment 5 bases; nucleotides outside the gene matches: 5. Reverse transcribing all isolated RNA meant expressed TCRB transcripts were sequenced. Libraries were prepared by immunoSEQ multiplex PCR; TCRdb keeps only in-frame clonotypes and omits some of them. The data hold fewer than 900,000 clones, with roughly 17% observed a single time. This sequence originates from a woman in her late teens or twenties in good health. Sequencing was carried out using naive CD4+ T cells from blood. The chain is built from TRBV5-4 and TRBJ2-3; 9 positions match TRBD1. CDR3 nucleotide sequence: TGTGCCAGCAGCACCTGGGACAGGGTAGATACGCAGTATTTT. Its translation is CASSTWDRVDTQYF. Variable domain in full (rest from reference TRBV5-4 and TRBJ2-3): ETGVTQSPTHLIKTRGQQVTLRCSSQSGHNTVSWYQQALGQGPQFIFQYYREEENGRGNFPPRFSGLQFPNYSSELNVNALELDDSALYLCASSTWDRVDTQYFGPGTRLTVL.